This T cell receptor (beta chain) appears in the sequencing data of a study of blood T cell repertoires in COVID-19. Study summary: Some COVID-19 samples were acute and others convalescent; all came from the United States, Italy and Spain. PBMCs, B-cell-depleted T cells, or T cells provided the cDNA or gDNA that made up the material.

Original processing methods: Amplifying reference gene primers gave estimates of nucleated cell counts. Measured with immunoSEQ multiplex PCR; TCRdb has only the in-frame clones, and not every one. That table gives V, J and clone size, and the DNA gave D and trimming. The repertoire includes around 97,000 clones, just under 90% of them detected once, and 15% sits in the top ten. The V and J ends lost 5 bases and 2 bases, in that order; junction bases with no gene match: 3. The germline V gene has CDR1 LNHDA and CDR2 SQIVND (reference sequence). This CDR3 spans 14 amino acids. The TCR sequence derives from a human donor in a cohort sampled during active COVID-19. Sample: peripheral blood. The chain has TRBV19 and TRBJ2-7, with 10 bases aligning to TRBD1. The CDR3 sequence: CASSLGTGAYEQYF. The CDR3 DNA reads as TGTGCCAGTAGTCTCGGGACAGGGGCCTACGAGCAGTACTTC.